What follows describes a single T cell receptor (beta chain). It has no known antigen specificity. No base qualities exist here, and no much larger clone lies one base off it. The CDR3 contains 15 residues, cysteine and phenylalanine counted. Only CDR3 DNA remains: 45 bases, in frame from the first base. A distance of 17 bases separates the germline ends of V and J, which lose 5 bases and 3 bases respectively. Sequences LNHDA (CDR1) and SQIVND (CDR2) are obtained from the germline V gene (reference sequence). Libraries of naive CD8 T cells were generated from roughly 18,000 to 920,000 sorted cells, with 10%, 30% or 50% of the purified RNA used. Naive CD8 T cells, defined as CD8+CD4-CCR7+CD45RA+, were FACS-sorted into RLT Plus buffer on a BD FACSAria II. Detection sensitivity was tested by spiking Jurkat RNA equal to ten or so TCR copies' worth into samples containing about 20,000-1,000,000 naive CD8 T cells. CD8 T cells were enriched with RosetteSep CD8+ T Cell Enrichment Cocktail and Ficoll-Paque, followed by ACK red cell lysis.

These data come from a study of molecular identifiers for immune sequencing clone quantification (dated by TCRdb to between 2018 and 2020). For the wider study: For a replicate experiment, RNA from around 20,000 or 100,000 naive CD8 T cells was divided into five aliquots, of which four were sequenced. This methods study used CD8 T cells to benchmark TCR RNA copy counting and molecular-identifier clustering-based TCR repertoire sequencing (MIDCIRS).

Here is what the overall study found, with its caveats: In CMV-specific effector cells, over 97% of molecules were held by clones above 20 RNA copies, whereas under 1% of molecules were held by such clones in naive cells. Spiked-in Jurkat TCR RNA (approximately 10 copies' worth), which is not part of the donor repertoire, was contained in the naive libraries. Highly expanded clone sizes could be underestimated if identical TCR molecules share a barcode. When barcode sub-clustering was left out, chimeric consensus sequences inflated TCR diversity, with chimeras reaching as high as 47%. Even against a background of 850,000 to 1,000,000 naive CD8 T cells, spiked-in Jurkat TCR RNA amounting to a single cell's worth was reported to be detectable. Approximately 2.7 recovered TCR RNA copies per cell were obtained by modeling, versus about 9.7 by digital PCR, implying a capture efficiency of around 28%.

Receptor amplification or capture employed PCR. The sequencing machine was an Illumina HiSeq 4000. Bulk TCR libraries were made following a previously described method, with the TCR primers given in Table S5. Purification of total RNA was performed with the Qiagen AllPrep DNA/RNA kit. Before analysis, reads from multiple sequencing runs of the same library were pooled. The paper's processing steps were these. Reads were retained only if the reads had an exact TCR constant sequence, and the retained reads were trimmed to 150 nt and grouped according to their 12-nt molecular barcodes. Within each barcode group, reads were sub-clustered at a 15% Levenshtein threshold, and quality-weighted consensus sequences were built per RNA molecule. Non-functional sequences were filtered out, along with any lower-count sequence sitting one edit away from another sequence. On the basis of fitting two negative binomial distributions, barcode sub-clusters with fewer than 20% of the maximum read count were discarded. TCRdb trimmed the raw reads at Q25, called clones with MiXCR and kept productive beta chains. Under each unique CDR3 protein, matching rows form one entry showing the most common genes and DNA. TCRdb's processing, not the authors', yielded these V and J calls. The sample profile shows about half a million distinct CDR3 sequences; 20% to 25% of them were found once. The leading ten clones occupy about 0.78% of the sample.

The chain employs TRBV19 and TRBJ2-7, with a tentative D call of TRBD1 or TRBD2, each matching 7 bases. The source of this sequence is a human donor in good health. Some libraries in this study had Jurkat cell RNA spiked in. Sequences were obtained from naive CD8+ T cells from blood, with Jurkat cell RNA spiked in. According to the study, the label for this sample's cell subset or site signals: FACS-sorted CD8+CD4-CCR7+CD45RA+ naive T cells. The CDR3 region has the sequence CASSPQTGRVYEQYF. The nucleotides read TGTGCCAGTAGTCCACAGACAGGGAGGGTCTACGAGCAGTACTTC. The full variable domain, with segments outside the CDR3 supplied by the reference TRBV19 and TRBJ2-7 proteins, appears as DGGITQSPKYLFRKEGQNVTLSCEQNLNHDAMYWYRQDPGQGLRLIYYSQIVNDFQKGDIAEGYSVSREKKESFPLTVTSAQKNPTAFYLCASSPQTGRVYEQYFGPGTRLTVT.